The present entry profiles one T cell receptor (beta chain) with its context. This clonotype was counted many times. Its antigen is unknown. No base quality values were provided; no much bigger clone lies one nucleotide off. This sample is part of a study of early T cells in non-severe SARS-CoV-2 infection listed by TCRdb under 2021. A note on the overall study: Because TCR sequencing was done on bulk RNA from unsorted whole blood, the alpha and beta chains could not be paired. What the research found in general, with its limitations: VDJdb matching was skewed toward anti-spike CD8 responses and likely underestimated virus-specific expansions, missing private and CD4 specificities.

A case-control design nested within a healthcare worker cohort in London, UK, was used, with weekly nasopharyngeal swab PCR tests and blood sampling performed. Healthcare workers were recruited between 23 and 31 March 2020, during the week of the UK lockdown, and were followed weekly for up to roughly 15 weeks. The library came from 5' RACE. For sequencing, a NextSeq 500 was employed. To correct for sequencing error and PCR bias, the TCR library protocol tagged individual cDNA molecules with unique molecular identifiers. Sequencing covered both TCR alpha and beta chains, and within each sample the abundances of alpha and beta sequences were tightly co-correlated. The published analysis was carried out like this. V gene, J gene and CDR3 annotation of TCR sequences was performed with Decombinator V4. TCRs were defined as expanded if a significant change between any two time points was detected under a Poisson model with p below 0.0001. TCR abundances were normalised to the total number of TCRs sequenced per sample and expressed as counts per million. TRAV1-2 paired with TRAJ12, TRAJ20 or TRAJ33 defined MAIT TCRs, while TRAV10 paired with TRAJ18 defined iNKT TCRs. A search of VDJdb, accessed on 1 November 2021, was run for TCRs annotated to CMV, EBV and SARS-CoV-2, with TCRs annotated for multiple antigens excluded. TCRdb trimmed the raw reads at Q25, called clones with MiXCR and kept productive beta chains. Every CDR3 protein is listed once, alongside the most common genes and DNA of its rows. The V and J calls were determined by TCRdb, not by the authors. For this sample the table gives around 25,000 distinct CDR3 sequences, of which approximately 5.1% were detected only once. The top ten clonotypes cover about 6.9% of the sample.

In the germline V gene, CDR1 corresponds to SGHTA and CDR2 to FQGNSA. The CDR3 has 14 amino acids, counting the end cysteine and phenylalanine. CDR3 DNA only is kept here, 42 bases in frame from base 1. A distance of 10 bases separates the germline ends of V and J, which lose 4 bases and 1 base respectively. The TCR originated in an adult who was a healthcare worker with PCR-confirmed SARS-CoV-2 infection or an uninfected control (not recorded which). The V gene is TRBV7-2 and the J gene is TRBJ2-5; the D region possibly corresponds to TRBD2 (5 bases align). The sequencing input was whole blood. The CDR3 is CASSSGRGQETQYF. The nucleotide sequence is given as TGTGCCAGCAGCTCAGGCCGGGGCCAAGAGACCCAGTACTTC.